A single sample is the source of the 14 T cell receptor beta chains below, sequenced in a study of blood T cell dynamics during melanoma immunotherapy. Measured with immunoSEQ multiplex PCR; TCRdb has only the in-frame clones, and not every one. Counted here are about 7,300 clones, 81% occurring once; the ten biggest clones make up around 13%. The time point is: week 3, after first cycle of checkpoint inhibitor. The sample here was blood, taken from a patient treated with checkpoint blockade. Every receptor here comes from a human donor with melanoma.

The chain employs TRBV13 and TRBJ2-3; 7 bases agree with TRBD2. This CDR3 comprises 15 residues. Germline CDR1 is PRHDT and CDR2 is FYEKMQ (reference sequence). Unmatched junction bases numbered 11, after V lost 6 bases and J lost 5 bases. Written as DNA, the CDR3 is TGTGCCAGCAGGAAGAATAGCGGGCCACTAGATACGCAGTATTTT. It is translated as CASRKNSGPLDTQYF.

Here the CDR3 reads CASSYTGTRNIQYF. CDR3 nucleotides: TGTGCCAGCAGCTATACCGGGACAAGGAACATTCAGTACTTC. The chain has TRBV5-4 and TRBJ2-4, with a possible D match to TRBD1 (6 bases). Trimming shortened V by 3 bases and J by 7 bases, and 14 bases separated the two germline ends. Germline CDR1 is SGHNT and CDR2 is YYREEE (reference sequence). The CDR3 runs to 14 residues.

The chain carries TRBV10-3 and TRBJ2-2, with D possibly TRBD1 on 6 matching bases. The CDR3 sequence is 15 residues long. Germline CDR1 is ENHRY and CDR2 is SYGVKD. The germline V and J ends were trimmed by 1 base and 4 bases, with 10 bases remaining between them. CDR3 loop: CAISELKGGTGELFF. In DNA, the CDR3 is TGTGCCATCAGTGAGTTGAAAGGGGGCACCGGGGAGCTGTTTTTT.

The CDR3 DNA reads as TGTGCCAGCAGTCTCAGGGTGTGGACTGAAGCTTTCTTT. Translation: CASSLRVWTEAFF. The V and J genes are TRBV6-1 and TRBJ1-1, with D perhaps TRBD1 (5 bases). CDR1 MNHNS and CDR2 SASEGT come from the germline V gene. This CDR3 has 13 amino acids. The V and J ends lost 5 bases and 5 bases respectively, with 12 bases between them.

The V and J genes are TRBV4-1 and TRBJ1-3; D is unresolved. The CDR3 runs 16 residues. V dropped 1 base and J dropped 4 bases, with 14 bases sitting between them. Germline CDR1 MGHRA, CDR2 YSYEKL. The CDR3 reads CASSQGPPRTGNTIYF. CDR3 coding DNA: TGCGCCAGCAGCCAAGGGCCCCCCAGAACCGGAAACACCATATATTTT.

In this sample, this clone turned up a few times. This rearrangement joins TRBV2 to TRBJ2-5; D gene ambiguous. With 7 bases removed from V and 2 bases from J, the gap between germline ends came to 14 bases. Germline CDR1 and CDR2: SNHLY and FYNNEI. The CDR3 loop spans 14 amino acids. CDR3 coding DNA: TGTGCCAGCACCAACGTAAGAGCACAAGAGACCCAGTACTTC. It codes for CASTNVRAQETQYF.

CDR3 protein: CASSSAGTGKTYEQYF. CDR3 nucleotides: TGTGCCAGCAGCTCTGCCGGGACAGGGAAGACCTACGAGCAGTACTTC. The V and J genes are TRBV5-8 and TRBJ2-7, with TRBD1 identical over 9 bases. The CDR3 contains 16 residues. From germline, CDR1 is SGHTS and CDR2 YDEGEE. V was pared by 3 bases and J by 2 bases, with 9 bases of the junction left unmatched.

The chain joins TRBV7-6 to TRBJ2-1; D gene unclear. V lost 2 bases, J lost 8 bases, and 13 bases lay in between. This CDR3 region has 14 residues. Germline values: CDR1 SGHVS, CDR2 FNYEAQ. In nucleotides, the CDR3 is TGTGCCAGCAGCTTACGGCAGTTAATTGATGAGCAGTTCTTC. This sequence encodes CASSLRQLIDEQFF.

V gene TRBV28 combines with J gene TRBJ2-1; 8 nucleotides agree with TRBD2. The CDR3 covers 18 residues. V was clipped by 2 bases and J by 5 bases; unmatched bases: 14. Germline loops: CDR1 MDHEN, CDR2 SYDVKM. CDR3 amino acids: CASSLTGGSPGPDNEQFF. The CDR3 DNA reads as TGTGCCAGCAGTTTAACGGGAGGGTCTCCTGGCCCCGACAATGAGCAGTTCTTC.

This sequence joins TRBV6-1 and TRBJ1-2; tentative D call: TRBD1 (5 bases). The germline gives CDR1 MNHNS, CDR2 SASEGT. This CDR3 is built from 13 residues. Trimming removed 2 bases at V and 4 bases at J, with 8 bases between. CDR3 in amino acids: CASSETQAYGYTF. As DNA, the CDR3 is TGTGCCAGCAGTGAAACACAGGCCTATGGCTACACCTTC.

The gene calls are TRBV6-6 and TRBJ2-7; D remains unclear. CDR1 and CDR2 from the germline V gene are MNHNY and SVGAGI (reference sequence). V dropped 6 bases and J dropped 3 bases, with 6 bases sitting between them. This CDR3 is built from 11 residues. DNA for the CDR3: TGTGCCAGCAGCCACCACTACGAGCAGTACTTC. This translates into CASSHHYEQYF.

The chain links TRBV9 to TRBJ2-1, with D possibly called TRBD1 or TRBD2 (5 bases each). Germline CDR1 SGDLS, CDR2 YYNGEE. CDR3 length equals 14 residues. Trimming left V 3 bases short and J 6 bases short, with 13 bases between. The CDR3: CASSAGAVSNEQFF. Here the CDR3 DNA reads TGTGCCAGCAGCGCCGGGGCAGTGAGCAATGAGCAGTTCTTC.

In nucleotides, the CDR3 is TGTGCCAGCAGCTTAAGTGCTCCGGGGACAGGGTGGTTCGAGCAGTACTTC. Its translation: CASSLSAPGTGWFEQYF. The V call is TRBV11-2, the J call TRBJ2-5; 9 positions match TRBD1. TRBJ2-7 matches the DNA end more closely, so the J call is doubtful. Per the germline V gene, CDR1 is SGHAT and CDR2 is FQNNGV. The CDR3 has 17 amino acids.

J is TRBJ1-5 and V is TRBV7-8; a weak D match, TRBD1 (6 bases). From germline, CDR1 is SGHVS and CDR2 FQNEAQ. The V and J ends lost 5 bases and 5 bases respectively, with 16 bases between them. The CDR3 extends over 15 amino acids. CDR3 nucleotide sequence: TGTGCCAGCAGCCCGGGGGGGCCCATTGATCAGCCCCAGCATTTT. Translation gives CASSPGGPIDQPQHF.